This T cell receptor (beta chain) appears in the sequencing data of a study of T cell changes during pregnancy in multiple sclerosis. Assay: immunoSEQ multiplex PCR; the TCRdb copy retains only in-frame clones and omits some. The table shows some 60,000 clones, with about 92% occurring only once. Trimming shortened V by 5 bases and J by 4 bases, and 15 bases separated the two germline ends. The germline CDR1 and CDR2 sequences are SGHTA and FQGTGA. This CDR3 has 14 residues. This chain uses TRBV7-3 with TRBJ2-7; D may be TRBD2 (6 bases). Sequenced material: peripheral blood, taken after pregnancy. The sequence was collected from a female donor with multiple sclerosis, enrolled in a pregnancy study. The CDR3 loop is CASSPEGSRYEQYF. The CDR3 nucleotides read TGTGCCAGCAGCCCGGAGGGCAGCCGTTACGAGCAGTACTTC. Looking up the rest from reference TRBV7-3 and TRBJ2-7 gives the full variable domain: GAGVSQTPSNKVTEKGKYVELRCDPISGHTALYWYRQSLGQGPEFLIYFQGTGAADDSGLPNDRFFAVRPEGSVSTLKIQRTERGDSAVYLCASSPEGSRYEQYFGPGTRLTVT.